This paragraph covers one TCR beta chain sequence. The antigen remains unidentified. The data were taken from a study of shared clonotypes between healthy human individuals. On the study more broadly: The study enrolled a couple of women and a few men aged 18 to 49.

This table comes from immunoSEQ multiplex PCR, and its TCRdb copy is limited to in-frame clones, with some not included. The table shows about 1,800,000 clones, with approximately 94% occurring only once. Study findings and constraints: Clonotypes shared by all four sorted-subset donors had higher generation probabilities than non-shared clonotypes. Sharing of clonotypes among donors was expected to vary with sequencing depth. Among a few donors, roughly 5% of naive CD4 clonotypes were found in common.

V lost 4 bases and J lost 3, with 13 bases in between. Germline-derived CDR1 and CDR2 are SGDLS and YYNGEE. This CDR3 contains 15 residues. CD8 cells classed as naive were CD45RO-negative and positively selected for CCR7, excluding terminally differentiated effector memory CD45RA+ cells. This clonotype was sampled from a man aged 18 to 30 in good health. Source material: naive CD8+ T cells sorted from blood. This rearrangement joins TRBV9 to TRBJ1-4; no definite D call. The CDR3 is CASSPTAAANEKLFF. The CDR3 nucleotides are TGTGCCAGCAGCCCAACGGCCGCGGCTAATGAAAAACTGTTTTTT.